This T cell receptor (beta chain) comes out of a study of regulatory T cells in long-lasting Graves disease. The V gene end was trimmed by 6 bases and the J gene end by 8 bases; junction bases not matched to a gene: 11. This CDR3 is built from 15 residues. The germline V gene encodes CDR1 MNHEY and CDR2 SMNVEV (reference sequence). The time point was: newly diagnosed GD, antithyroid drugs for less than 3 months. Scientists built the TCR library using RNA that was extracted from PBMCs. For TCR beta, libraries came from iRepertoire HTBI primers and Arm-PCR of CDR3 regions. TCRdb independently ran MiXCR on the multiplex PCR reads; one entry per CDR3 protein. The sample carries about 400,000 distinct CDR3 sequences, about 16% recorded once. These data were also filed under a second study, of T cells in Graves' hyperthyroidism and ophthalmopathy.

This chain joins TRBV27 and TRBJ2-1; 9 positions agree with TRBD1. The TCR was taken from a woman aged 18-29 years with Graves disease. The sample in question was peripheral blood mononuclear cells (PBMCs), obtained at new diagnosis, from a patient treated with antithyroid drugs. CDR3 loop: CASSTGTGSRDEQFF. The CDR3 DNA reads as TGTGCCAGCAGCACCGGGACAGGGTCTCGCGATGAGCAGTTCTTC.